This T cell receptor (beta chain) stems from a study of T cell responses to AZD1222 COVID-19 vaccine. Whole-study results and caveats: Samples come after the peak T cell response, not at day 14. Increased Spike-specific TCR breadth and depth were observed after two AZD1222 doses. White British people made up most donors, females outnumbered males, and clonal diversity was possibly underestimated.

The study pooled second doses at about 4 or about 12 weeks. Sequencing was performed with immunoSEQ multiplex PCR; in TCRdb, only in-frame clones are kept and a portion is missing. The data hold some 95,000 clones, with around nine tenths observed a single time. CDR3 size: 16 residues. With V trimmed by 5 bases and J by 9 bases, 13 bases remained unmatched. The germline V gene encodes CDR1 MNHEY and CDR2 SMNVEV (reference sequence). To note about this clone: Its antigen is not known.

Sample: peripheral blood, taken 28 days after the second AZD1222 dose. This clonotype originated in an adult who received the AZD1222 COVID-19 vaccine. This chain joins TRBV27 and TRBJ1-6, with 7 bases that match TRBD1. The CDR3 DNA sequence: TGTGCCAGCAGTACCGGACAGGCCCCAGGGAGTTCACCCCTCCACTTT. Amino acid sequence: CASSTGQAPGSSPLHF.